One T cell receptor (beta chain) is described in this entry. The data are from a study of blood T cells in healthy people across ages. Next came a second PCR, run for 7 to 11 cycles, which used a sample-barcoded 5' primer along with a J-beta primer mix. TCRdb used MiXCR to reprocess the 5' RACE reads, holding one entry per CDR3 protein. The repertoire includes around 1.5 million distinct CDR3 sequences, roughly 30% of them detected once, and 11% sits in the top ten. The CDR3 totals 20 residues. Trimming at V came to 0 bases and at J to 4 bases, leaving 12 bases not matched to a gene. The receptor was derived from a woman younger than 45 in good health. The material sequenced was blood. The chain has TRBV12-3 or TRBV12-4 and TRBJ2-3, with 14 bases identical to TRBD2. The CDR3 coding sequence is TGTGCCAGCAGTTTAGCTCCGGGACTAGCGGGAGTCGGTAGCGCAGATACGCAGTATTTT. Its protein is CASSLAPGLAGVGSADTQYF.